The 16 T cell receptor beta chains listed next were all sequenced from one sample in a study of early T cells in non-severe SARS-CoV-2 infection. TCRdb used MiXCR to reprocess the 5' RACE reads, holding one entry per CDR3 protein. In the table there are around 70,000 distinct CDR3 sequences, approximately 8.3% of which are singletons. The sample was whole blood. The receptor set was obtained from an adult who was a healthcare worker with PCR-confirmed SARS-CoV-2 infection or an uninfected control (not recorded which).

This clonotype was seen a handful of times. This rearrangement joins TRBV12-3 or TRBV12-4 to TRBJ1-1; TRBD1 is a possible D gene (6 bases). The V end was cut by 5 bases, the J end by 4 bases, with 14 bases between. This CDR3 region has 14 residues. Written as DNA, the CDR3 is TGTGCCAGCAGTCCATCCCTGACAGGCACTGAAGCTTTCTTT. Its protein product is CASSPSLTGTEAFF.

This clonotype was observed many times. The CDR3 DNA reads TGTGCCGGGAAACCGGGACCCTCTCGTGGCTACGAGCAGTACTTC. As protein: CAGKPGPSRGYEQYF. The rearrangement uses TRBV2 and TRBJ2-7; D assignment may be TRBD1 or TRBD2 (5 bases each). The CDR3 contains 15 residues. Germline V CDR1 and CDR2: SNHLY, FYNNEI. Deletions cut 11 bases from V and 3 bases from J, with 23 bases between.

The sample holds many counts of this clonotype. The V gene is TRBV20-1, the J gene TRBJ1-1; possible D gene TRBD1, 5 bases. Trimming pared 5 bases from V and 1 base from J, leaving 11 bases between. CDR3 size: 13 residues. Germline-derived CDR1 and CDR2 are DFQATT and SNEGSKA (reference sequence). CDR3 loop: CSAFKDRNTEAFF. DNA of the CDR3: TGCAGTGCTTTCAAAGACAGGAACACTGAAGCTTTCTTT.

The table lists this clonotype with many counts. CDR3 protein: CASSLVLRDQETQYF. CDR3 nucleotide sequence: TGTGCCAGCAGCTTAGTCCTACGGGACCAAGAGACCCAGTACTTC. The rearrangement joins TRBV11-3 to TRBJ2-5; D remains unclear. Germline CDR1 reads SGHNT; CDR2 reads YENEEA. The V end lost 1 base, the J end lost 0 bases, and 9 bases lay between the germline ends. The CDR3 is 15 residues long.

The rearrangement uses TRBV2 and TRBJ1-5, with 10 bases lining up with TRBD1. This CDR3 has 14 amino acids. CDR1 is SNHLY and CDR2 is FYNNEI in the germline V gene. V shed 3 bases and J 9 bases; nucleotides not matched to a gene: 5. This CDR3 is CASSEDRGVRPQHF. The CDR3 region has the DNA TGTGCCAGCAGTGAGGACAGGGGGGTGAGGCCCCAGCATTTT.

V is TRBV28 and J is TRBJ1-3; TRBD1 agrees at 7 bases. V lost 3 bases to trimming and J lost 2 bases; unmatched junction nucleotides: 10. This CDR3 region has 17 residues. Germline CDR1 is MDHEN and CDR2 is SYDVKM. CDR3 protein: CASSLGSRGSAGNTIYF. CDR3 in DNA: TGTGCCAGCAGTTTGGGTAGCAGGGGGAGTGCTGGAAACACCATATATTTT. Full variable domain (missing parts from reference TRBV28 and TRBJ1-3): DVKVTQSSRYLVKRTGEKVFLECVQDMDHENMFWYRQDPGLGLRLIYFSYDVKMKEKGDIPEGYSVSREKKERFSLILESASTNQTSMYLCASSLGSRGSAGNTIYFGEGSWLTVV.

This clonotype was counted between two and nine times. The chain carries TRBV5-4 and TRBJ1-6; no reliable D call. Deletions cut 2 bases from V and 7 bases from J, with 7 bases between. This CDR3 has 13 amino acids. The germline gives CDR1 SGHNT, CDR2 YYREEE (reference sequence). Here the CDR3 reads CASSFESNSPLHF. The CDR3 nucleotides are TGTGCCAGCAGCTTCGAGTCGAATTCACCCCTCCACTTT.

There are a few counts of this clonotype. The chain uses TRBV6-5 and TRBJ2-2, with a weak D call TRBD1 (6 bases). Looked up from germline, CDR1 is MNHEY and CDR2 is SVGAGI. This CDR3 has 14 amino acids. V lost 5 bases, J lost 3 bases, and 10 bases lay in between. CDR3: CASSRDTYTGELFF. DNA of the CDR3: TGTGCCAGCAGTCGGGACACCTACACCGGGGAGCTGTTTTTT.

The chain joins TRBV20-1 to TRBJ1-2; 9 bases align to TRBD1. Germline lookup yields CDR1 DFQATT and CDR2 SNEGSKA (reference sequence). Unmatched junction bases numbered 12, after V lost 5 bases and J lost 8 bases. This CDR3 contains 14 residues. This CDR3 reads CSARRDREWTGYTF. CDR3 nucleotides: TGCAGTGCTCGCCGGGACAGGGAGTGGACGGGCTACACCTTC.

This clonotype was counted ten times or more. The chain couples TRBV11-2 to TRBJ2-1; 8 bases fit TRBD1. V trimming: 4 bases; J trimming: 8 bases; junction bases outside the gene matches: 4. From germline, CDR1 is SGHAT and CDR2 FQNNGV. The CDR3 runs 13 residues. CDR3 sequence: CASSWTGSHEQFF. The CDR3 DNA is TGTGCCAGCAGCTGGACAGGGAGCCATGAGCAGTTCTTC.

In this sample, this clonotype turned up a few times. The CDR3: CASSLAGGYSYEQYF. The CDR3 DNA reads as TGTGCCAGCAGTTTAGCGGGAGGGTACTCCTACGAGCAGTACTTC. The V call is TRBV27, the J call TRBJ2-7, with 9 bases aligning to TRBD2. The CDR3 totals 15 residues. CDR1 and CDR2 (germline): MNHEY, SMNVEV (reference sequence). Germline trimming cut 2 bases from V and 0 bases from J; bases unmatched to any gene: 2.

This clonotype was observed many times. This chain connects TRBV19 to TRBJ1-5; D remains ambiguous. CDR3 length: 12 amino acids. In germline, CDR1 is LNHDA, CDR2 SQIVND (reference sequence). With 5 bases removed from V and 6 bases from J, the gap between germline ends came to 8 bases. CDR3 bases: TGTGCCAGTAGTTTACCATCTCAGCCCCAGCATTTT. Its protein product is CASSLPSQPQHF.

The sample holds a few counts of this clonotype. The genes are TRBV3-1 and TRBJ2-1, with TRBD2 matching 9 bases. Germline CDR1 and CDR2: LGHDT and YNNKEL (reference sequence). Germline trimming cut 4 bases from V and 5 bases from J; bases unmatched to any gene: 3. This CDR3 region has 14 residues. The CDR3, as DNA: TGTGCCAGCAGCCTTCGGACTAGCGACAATGAGCAGTTCTTC. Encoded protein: CASSLRTSDNEQFF.

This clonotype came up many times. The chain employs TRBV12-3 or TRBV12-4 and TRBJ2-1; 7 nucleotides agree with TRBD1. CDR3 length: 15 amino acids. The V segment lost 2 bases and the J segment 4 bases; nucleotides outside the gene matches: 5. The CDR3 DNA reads TGTGCCAGCAGTTTACCGGGACAGCATTACAATGAGCAGTTCTTC. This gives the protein CASSLPGQHYNEQFF.

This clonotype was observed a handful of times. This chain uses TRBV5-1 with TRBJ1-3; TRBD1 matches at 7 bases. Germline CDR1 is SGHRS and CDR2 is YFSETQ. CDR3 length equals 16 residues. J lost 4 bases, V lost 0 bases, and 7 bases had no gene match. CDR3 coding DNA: TGCGCCAGCAGCTTGGGAACTGACAGGGTCGGAAACACCATATATTTT. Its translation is CASSLGTDRVGNTIYF.

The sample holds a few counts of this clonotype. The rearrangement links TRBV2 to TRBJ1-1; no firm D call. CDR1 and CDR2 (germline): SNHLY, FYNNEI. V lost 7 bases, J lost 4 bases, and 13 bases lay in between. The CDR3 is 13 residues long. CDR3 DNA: TGTGCCAGCATCGGGGAGGGAGGCACTGAAGCTTTCTTT. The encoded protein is CASIGEGGTEAFF.